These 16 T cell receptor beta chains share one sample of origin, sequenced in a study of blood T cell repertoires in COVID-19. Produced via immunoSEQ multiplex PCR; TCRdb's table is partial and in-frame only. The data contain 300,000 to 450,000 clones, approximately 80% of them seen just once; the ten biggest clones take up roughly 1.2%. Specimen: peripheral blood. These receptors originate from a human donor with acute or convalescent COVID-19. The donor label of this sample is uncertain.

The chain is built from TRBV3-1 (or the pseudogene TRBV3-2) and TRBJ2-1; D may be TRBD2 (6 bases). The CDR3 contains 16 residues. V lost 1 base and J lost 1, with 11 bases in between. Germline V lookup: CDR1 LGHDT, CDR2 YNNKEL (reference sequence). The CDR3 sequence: CASSQVFRGSYNEQFF. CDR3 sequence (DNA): TGTGCCAGCAGCCAAGTTTTCCGGGGGTCCTACAATGAGCAGTTCTTC.

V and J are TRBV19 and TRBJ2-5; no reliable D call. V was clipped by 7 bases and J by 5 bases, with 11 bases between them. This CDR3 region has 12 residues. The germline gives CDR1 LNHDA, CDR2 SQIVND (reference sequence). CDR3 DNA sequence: TGTGCCAGTAAGGCCAACGGGGAGACCCAGTACTTC. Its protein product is CASKANGETQYF.

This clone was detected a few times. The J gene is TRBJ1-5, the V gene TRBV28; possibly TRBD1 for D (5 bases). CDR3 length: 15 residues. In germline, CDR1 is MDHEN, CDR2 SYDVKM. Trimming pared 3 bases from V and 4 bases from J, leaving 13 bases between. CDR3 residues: CASSLGQGGNQPQHF. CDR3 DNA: TGTGCCAGCAGTTTGGGGCAGGGAGGGAATCAGCCCCAGCATTTT.

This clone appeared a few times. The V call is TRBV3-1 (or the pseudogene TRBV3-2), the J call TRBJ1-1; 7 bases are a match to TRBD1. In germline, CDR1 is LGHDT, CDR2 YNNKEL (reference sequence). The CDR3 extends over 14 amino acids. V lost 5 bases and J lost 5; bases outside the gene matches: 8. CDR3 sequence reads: CASSIGDRATEAFF. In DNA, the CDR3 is TGTGCCAGCAGCATCGGAGACAGGGCAACTGAAGCTTTCTTT.

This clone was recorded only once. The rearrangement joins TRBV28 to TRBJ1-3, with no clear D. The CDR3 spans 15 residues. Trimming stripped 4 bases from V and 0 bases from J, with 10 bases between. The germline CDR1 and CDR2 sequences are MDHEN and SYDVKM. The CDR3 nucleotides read TGTGCCAGCAGTTCCACTCCGAGCTCTGGAAACACCATATATTTT. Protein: CASSSTPSSGNTIYF.

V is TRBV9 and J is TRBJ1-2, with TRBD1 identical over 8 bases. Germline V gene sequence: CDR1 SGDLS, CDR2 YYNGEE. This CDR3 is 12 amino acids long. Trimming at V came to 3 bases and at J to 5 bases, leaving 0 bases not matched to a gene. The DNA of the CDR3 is TGTGCCAGCAGCGGGACAGGGTATGGCTACACCTTC. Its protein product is CASSGTGYGYTF.

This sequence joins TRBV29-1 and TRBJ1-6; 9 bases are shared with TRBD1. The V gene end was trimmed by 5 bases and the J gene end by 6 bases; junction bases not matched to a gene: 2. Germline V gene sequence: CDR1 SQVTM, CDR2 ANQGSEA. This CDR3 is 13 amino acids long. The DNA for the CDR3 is TGCAGCGTTAGGACAGGGGCTAATTCACCCCTCCACTTT. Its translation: CSVRTGANSPLHF.

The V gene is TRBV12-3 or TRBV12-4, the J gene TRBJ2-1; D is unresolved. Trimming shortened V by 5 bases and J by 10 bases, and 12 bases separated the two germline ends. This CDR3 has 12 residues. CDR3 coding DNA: TGTGCCAGCAGTATGCCCGGCAGGGAGCAGTTCTTC. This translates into CASSMPGREQFF.

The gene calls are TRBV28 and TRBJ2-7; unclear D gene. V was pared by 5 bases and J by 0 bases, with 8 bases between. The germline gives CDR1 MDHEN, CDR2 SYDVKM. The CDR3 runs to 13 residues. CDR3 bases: TGTGCCAGCAGTATCCCCAGCTCCTACGAGCAGTACTTC. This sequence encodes CASSIPSSYEQYF.

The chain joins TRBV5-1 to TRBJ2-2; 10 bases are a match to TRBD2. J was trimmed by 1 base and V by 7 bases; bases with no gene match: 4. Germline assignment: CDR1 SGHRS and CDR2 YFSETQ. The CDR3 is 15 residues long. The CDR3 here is CASGIAGGNTGELFF. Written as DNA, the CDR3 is TGCGCCAGCGGCATAGCGGGGGGGAACACCGGGGAGCTGTTTTTT.

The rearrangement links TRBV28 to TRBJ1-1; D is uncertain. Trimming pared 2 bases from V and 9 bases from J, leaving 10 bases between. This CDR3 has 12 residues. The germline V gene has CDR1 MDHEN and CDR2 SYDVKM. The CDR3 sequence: CASSLVGYQAFF. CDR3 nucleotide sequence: TGTGCCAGCAGTTTAGTGGGCTACCAAGCTTTCTTT.

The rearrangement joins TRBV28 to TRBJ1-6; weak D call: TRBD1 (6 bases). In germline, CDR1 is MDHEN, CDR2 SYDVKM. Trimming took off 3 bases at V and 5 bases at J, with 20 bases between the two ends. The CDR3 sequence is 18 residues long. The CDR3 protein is CASSLPNLRGAHNSPLHF. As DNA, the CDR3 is TGTGCCAGCAGTTTGCCGAATCTCAGGGGAGCGCATAATTCACCCCTCCACTTT.

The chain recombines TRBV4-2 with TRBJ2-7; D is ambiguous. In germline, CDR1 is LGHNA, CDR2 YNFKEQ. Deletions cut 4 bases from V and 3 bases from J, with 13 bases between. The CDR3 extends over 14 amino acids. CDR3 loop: CASSPTTLGYEQYF. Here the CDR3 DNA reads TGTGCCAGCAGCCCGACGACATTGGGCTACGAGCAGTACTTC.

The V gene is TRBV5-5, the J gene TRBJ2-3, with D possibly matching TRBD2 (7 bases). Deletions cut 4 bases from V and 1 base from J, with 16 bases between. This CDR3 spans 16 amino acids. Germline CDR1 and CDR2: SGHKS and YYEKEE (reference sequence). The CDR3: CASSTEGGLGTDTQYF. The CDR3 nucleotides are TGTGCCAGCAGCACCGAGGGGGGGCTCGGCACAGATACGCAGTATTTT.

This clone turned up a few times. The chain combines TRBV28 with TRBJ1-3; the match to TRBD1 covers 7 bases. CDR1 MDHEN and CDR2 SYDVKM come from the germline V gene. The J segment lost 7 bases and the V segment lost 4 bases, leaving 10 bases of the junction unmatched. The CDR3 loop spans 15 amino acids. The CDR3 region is CASSSPGQLGNTIYF. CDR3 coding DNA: TGTGCCAGCAGTTCCCCGGGACAGCTTGGGAACACCATATATTTT. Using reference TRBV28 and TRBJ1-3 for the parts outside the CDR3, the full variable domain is DVKVTQSSRYLVKRTGEKVFLECVQDMDHENMFWYRQDPGLGLRLIYFSYDVKMKEKGDIPEGYSVSREKKERFSLILESASTNQTSMYLCASSSPGQLGNTIYFGEGSWLTVV.

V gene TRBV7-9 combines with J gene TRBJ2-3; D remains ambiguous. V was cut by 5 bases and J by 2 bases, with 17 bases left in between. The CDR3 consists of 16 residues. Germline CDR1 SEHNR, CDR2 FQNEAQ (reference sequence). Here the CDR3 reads CASSPSATAPTDTQYF. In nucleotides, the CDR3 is TGTGCCAGCAGCCCATCAGCTACAGCTCCCACAGATACGCAGTATTTT. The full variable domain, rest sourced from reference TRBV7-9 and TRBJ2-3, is DTGVSQNPRHKITKRGQNVTFRCDPISEHNRLYWYRQTLGQGPEFLTYFQNEAQLEKSRLLSDRFSAERPKGSFSTLEIQRTEQGDSAMYLCASSPSATAPTDTQYFGPGTRLTVL.